This T cell receptor beta chain was found in a study of blood T cell repertoires in COVID-19. Concerning this clone: Additional DNA sequences in this sample encode the identical CDR3.

Data came from immunoSEQ multiplex PCR; TCRdb stores just in-frame clones and leaves some out. The sample includes approximately 300,000 clones, around nine tenths of them seen just once. There are 14 residues in the CDR3. Germline CDR1 MNHEY, CDR2 SVGAGI. V lost 2 bases, J lost 4 bases, and 4 bases stayed unmatched. This chain links TRBV6-5 with TRBJ2-7; 8 bases align to TRBD1. The material sequenced was peripheral blood. The TCR was taken from a woman in her twenties or thirties with COVID-19, enrolled during active disease. CDR3 nucleotides: TGTGCCAGCAGTTACGGATACAGGGGGTACGAGCAGTACTTC. It yields the protein CASSYGYRGYEQYF.